This T cell receptor beta chain stems from a study of cytomegalovirus exposure and HLA in healthy donors. Study results and limitations: The finding came from a later analysis; first-cohort TCR clusters tended to co-occur in the 130 or so validation repertoires. Altogether, around 160 TCR beta chains were recorded as cytomegalovirus-associated. Whilst most TCR sequences proved rare, a subset of public TCRs occurred across many donors.

V trimming: 0 bases; J trimming: 6 bases; junction bases outside the gene matches: 6. Germline V gene lookup returns CDR1 MNHNY and CDR2 SVGAGI (reference sequence). The CDR3 loop spans 15 amino acids. As concerns this clone: Its antigen is not identified.

From the roughly 120-subject validation cohort, which was separate from the approximately 670-subject first cohort, the donors were drawn. The repertoire was sequenced with immunoSEQ multiplex PCR; TCRdb's copy has only in-frame clones and lacks some. The data hold about 100,000 clones, with around 95% observed a single time. J is TRBJ2-7 and V is TRBV6-6, with TRBD1 matching 9 bases. The sequence derives from a woman aged 18-35 years in good health and CMV-seronegative. Sequences were obtained from PBMCs. The CDR3 sequence is CASSYSDRGTGEQYF. The CDR3 coding sequence is TGTGCCAGCAGTTACTCGGACAGGGGAACGGGCGAGCAGTACTTC.